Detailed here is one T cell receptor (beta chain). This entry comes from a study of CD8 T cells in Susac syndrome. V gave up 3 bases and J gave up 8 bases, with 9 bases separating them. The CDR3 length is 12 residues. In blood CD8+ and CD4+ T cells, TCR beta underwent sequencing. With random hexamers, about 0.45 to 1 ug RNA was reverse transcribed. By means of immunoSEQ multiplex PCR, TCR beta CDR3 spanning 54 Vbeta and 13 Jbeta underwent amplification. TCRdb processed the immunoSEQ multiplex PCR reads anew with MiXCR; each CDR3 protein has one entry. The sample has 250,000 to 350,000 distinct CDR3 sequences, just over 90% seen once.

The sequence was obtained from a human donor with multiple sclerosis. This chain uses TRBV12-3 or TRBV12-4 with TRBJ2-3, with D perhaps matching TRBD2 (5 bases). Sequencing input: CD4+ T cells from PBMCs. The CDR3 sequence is CASSFHRGTQYF. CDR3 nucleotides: TGTGCCAGCAGTTTCCACCGGGGTACGCAGTATTTT.